These 30 T cell receptor beta chains share one sample of origin, sequenced in a study of blood T cell repertoires in COVID-19. Some clones are missing from TCRdb's copy, which holds only in-frame ones; the method was immunoSEQ multiplex PCR. The sample yields some 80,000 clones, 70% to 90% seen once. Sequencing was done on a sample of peripheral blood. The receptors were gathered from a man older than 75 with active or convalescent COVID-19.

The J gene is TRBJ2-7, the V gene TRBV6-2 or TRBV6-3; D call uncertain. CDR3 length: 14 residues. Germline values: CDR1 MNHEY, CDR2 SVGEGT. V was pared by 0 bases and J by 6 bases, with 12 bases between. CDR3 sequence reads: CASSYSKQPAEQYV. The CDR3, as DNA: TGTGCCAGCAGTTACTCGAAACAGCCGGCCGAGCAGTACGTC.

This clone was found once. The chain combines TRBV7-2 with TRBJ2-5; 8 bases are a match to TRBD2. Germline V lookup: CDR1 SGHTA, CDR2 FQGNSA. CDR3 length: 14 amino acids. V shed 5 bases and J 4 bases; nucleotides not matched to a gene: 6. The CDR3 loop is CASSDRGGRETQYF. The CDR3 DNA reads TGTGCCAGCAGCGACCGGGGGGGGCGAGAGACCCAGTACTTC.

This chain connects TRBV12-5 to TRBJ2-3, with 11 bases fitting TRBD2. Germline CDR1 LGHNT, CDR2 FRNRAP. The CDR3 has 18 amino acids. V was clipped by 0 bases and J by 2 bases; unmatched bases: 7. CDR3 coding DNA: TGTGCTAGTGGTTTGGTGGCTAGCGGGGGGCCCCTCACAGATACGCAGTATTTT. Translating it yields CASGLVASGGPLTDTQYF.

V gene TRBV11-2 combines with J gene TRBJ2-5; D ambiguous. The CDR3 totals 12 residues. V gave up 6 bases and J gave up 2 bases, with 7 bases separating them. CDR1 SGHAT and CDR2 FQNNGV come from the germline V gene. CDR3 DNA sequence: TGTGCCAGCAGGGGCCGACAAGAGACCCAGTACTTC. This codes for CASRGRQETQYF.

The chain carries TRBV5-1 and TRBJ1-1, with a tentative D call TRBD1 (6 bases). V was cut by 4 bases and J by 4 bases, with 14 bases left in between. Germline CDR1 is SGHRS and CDR2 is YFSETQ. This CDR3 has 14 amino acids. The CDR3 loop reads CASSAQTGTTEAFF. The CDR3 nucleotides read TGCGCCAGCAGCGCGCAGACAGGAACCACTGAAGCTTTCTTT.

The chain combines TRBV7-9 with TRBJ2-1, with TRBD1 as a possible D gene (6 bases). The CDR3 is made up of 15 amino acids. CDR1 is SEHNR, CDR2 FQNEAQ, per germline (reference sequence). V dropped 10 bases and J dropped 5 bases, with 21 bases sitting between them. The CDR3 loop reads CAIPRSGTPNNEQFF. CDR3 DNA sequence: TGTGCCATCCCCCGCTCCGGGACACCCAACAATGAGCAGTTCTTC.

This clone was recorded a few times. The V and J genes are TRBV5-1 and TRBJ1-1; D is perhaps TRBD1 (5 bases). The V gene's germline CDR1 is SGHRS and CDR2 YFSETQ. V was clipped by 4 bases and J by 5 bases, with 12 bases between them. CDR3 length equals 13 residues. The CDR3 spells CASSGGAATEAFF. The CDR3 DNA reads TGCGCCAGCAGCGGAGGGGCGGCGACTGAAGCTTTCTTT.

The chain recombines TRBV2 with TRBJ1-2; D remains unclear. Trimming took off 2 bases at V and 4 bases at J, with 8 bases between the two ends. The CDR3 loop spans 13 amino acids. The germline V gene encodes CDR1 SNHLY and CDR2 FYNNEI. In DNA form, the CDR3 reads TGTGCCAGCAGTGAAAGGAGTAGCTATGGCTACACCTTC. Translation gives CASSERSSYGYTF.

This chain uses TRBV6-2 or TRBV6-3 with TRBJ2-5; D is possibly TRBD2 (6 bases). This CDR3 is built from 16 residues. Germline lookup yields CDR1 MNHEY and CDR2 SVGEGT. Trimming cost V 3 bases and J 3 bases, with 17 bases left between them. The CDR3 spells CASSYTLVLAKETQYF. For the CDR3, the DNA is TGTGCCAGCAGTTATACCCTAGTGCTAGCGAAAGAGACCCAGTACTTC.

The V gene is TRBV5-1, the J gene TRBJ1-2, with a weak D call TRBD1 (5 bases). Between the trimmed V and J ends, which lost 4 bases and 1 base, there was a span of 11 bases. Germline V gene sequence: CDR1 SGHRS, CDR2 YFSETQ. The CDR3 loop spans 14 amino acids. In DNA form, the CDR3 reads TGCGCCAGCAGCCCAGACCAGGGTAACTATGGCTACACCTTC. Its protein product is CASSPDQGNYGYTF. The full variable domain, rest sourced from reference TRBV5-1 and TRBJ1-2, is KAGVTQTPRYLIKTRGQQVTLSCSPISGHRSVSWYQQTPGQGLQFLFEYFSETQRNKGNFPGRFSGRQFSNSRSEMNVSTLELGDSALYLCASSPDQGNYGYTFGSGTRLTVV.

The chain has TRBV28 and TRBJ1-4; D may be TRBD1 (5 bases). The CDR3 totals 14 residues. Germline CDR1 reads MDHEN; CDR2 reads SYDVKM. V gave up 6 bases and J gave up 7 bases, with 15 bases separating them. The chain's CDR3 is CASSLGGAFEKLFF. CDR3 nucleotides: TGTGCCAGCAGCTTAGGTGGGGCGTTTGAAAAACTGTTTTTT.

J is TRBJ2-2 and V is TRBV10-2; the D is unclear. The CDR3 runs to 13 residues. Germline V gene data show CDR1 as WSHSY and CDR2 as SAAADI. V lost 4 bases and J lost 6, with 9 bases in between. Written as DNA, the CDR3 is TGCGCCAGCAGTGGGGTAGCAGCCGGGGAGCTGTTTTTT. Its translation is CASSGVAAGELFF.

The rearrangement links TRBV25-1 to TRBJ1-2, with 9 bases fitting TRBD1. This CDR3 has 14 amino acids. V shed 3 bases and J 6 bases; nucleotides not matched to a gene: 5. CDR1 is MGHDK and CDR2 is SYGVNS in the germline V gene. In DNA form, the CDR3 reads TGTGCCAGCAGTGATAGACAGGGGGTTGATGGCTACACCTTC. Amino acids: CASSDRQGVDGYTF.

This clone was seen a few times. This chain joins TRBV5-6 and TRBJ2-7; D might be TRBD2 (6 bases). The V end lost 1 base, the J end lost 10 bases, and 15 bases lay between the germline ends. The germline V gene has CDR1 SGHDT and CDR2 YYEEEE. The CDR3 sequence is 13 residues long. CDR3 nucleotides: TGTGCCAGCAGCTTGTCGGGAGTTTTTTGCCAGTACGTC. Translation gives CASSLSGVFCQYV.

The V gene is TRBV7-9, the J gene TRBJ1-1, with no clear D. Trimming took 1 base from V and 7 from J, leaving 7 bases between them. This CDR3 comprises 12 residues. The germline CDR1 and CDR2 sequences are SEHNR and FQNEAQ (reference sequence). The CDR3 spells CASSLGRNEAFF. The CDR3 nucleotides read TGTGCCAGCAGCTTAGGGAGGAATGAAGCTTTCTTT.

In its sample, this clone was seen once. The gene calls are TRBV11-1 and TRBJ2-6; 7 nucleotides align to TRBD1. CDR1 and CDR2 (germline): SGHAT, FQDESV (reference sequence). The J segment lost 2 bases and the V segment lost 3 bases, leaving 1 base of the junction unmatched. This CDR3 is built from 15 residues. In DNA, the CDR3 is TGTGCCAGCAGCTTCGACAGGGCTGGGGCCAACGTCCTGACTTTC. It codes for CASSFDRAGANVLTF. Variable domain in full (rest from reference TRBV11-1 and TRBJ2-6): EAEVAQSPRYKITEKSQAVAFWCDPISGHATLYWYRQILGQGPELLVQFQDESVVDDSQLPKDRFSAERLKGVDSTLKIQPAELGDSAMYLCASSFDRAGANVLTFGAGSRLTVL.

This chain links TRBV30 with TRBJ1-2, with D possibly being TRBD1 (5 bases). Deletions cut 0 bases from V and 7 bases from J, with 9 bases between. The CDR3 length is 12 residues. The germline V gene has CDR1 GTSNPN and CDR2 SVGIG (reference sequence). CDR3 in DNA: TGTGCCTGGAGTGTACCTGGGGCTGGCTACACCTTC. It codes for CAWSVPGAGYTF.

The V and J genes are TRBV7-8 and TRBJ2-2; maybe TRBD2 (5 bases). The CDR3 sequence is 16 residues long. V gave up 1 base and J gave up 6 bases, with 15 bases separating them. CDR1 and CDR2 (germline): SGHVS, FQNEAQ. For the CDR3, the DNA is TGTGCCAGCAGCTTAGTAGAGCCTTCCGGGGCCGGGGAGCTGTTTTTT. It yields the protein CASSLVEPSGAGELFF.

The genes are TRBV12-3 or TRBV12-4 and TRBJ1-1, with D hard to call. Deletions cut 3 bases from V and 1 base from J, with 6 bases between. The CDR3 length is 13 residues. This chain's CDR3 is CASSLVENTEAFF. The CDR3 nucleotides read TGTGCCAGCAGTTTGGTAGAGAACACTGAAGCTTTCTTT.

V is TRBV5-1 and J is TRBJ2-3, with 8 bases that match TRBD1. Germline-derived CDR1 and CDR2 are SGHRS and YFSETQ. The CDR3 loop spans 14 amino acids. Trimming at V came to 3 bases and at J to 7 bases, leaving 7 bases not matched to a gene. DNA of the CDR3: TGCGCCAGCAGCTCCCCAGGGGGCGCAAATACGCAGTATTTT. This sequence encodes CASSSPGGANTQYF.

A single count supports this clone. V gene TRBV6-6 combines with J gene TRBJ2-2, with TRBD1 matching 10 bases. J lost 4 bases, V lost 6 bases, and 5 bases had no gene match. Germline-derived CDR1 and CDR2 are MNHNY and SVGAGI (reference sequence). The CDR3 extends over 15 amino acids. CDR3 loop: CASSPGQGGTGELFF. The CDR3 coding sequence is TGTGCCAGCAGCCCAGGACAGGGGGGCACCGGGGAGCTGTTTTTT.

This clone turned up a few times. The chain couples TRBV6-4 to TRBJ1-6; D is undetermined. The CDR3 is made up of 15 amino acids. The germline V gene encodes CDR1 MRHNA and CDR2 SNTAGT. V lost 0 bases, J lost 2 bases, and 5 bases lay in between. CDR3 loop: CASSDSATYNSPLHF. The CDR3 bases are TGTGCCAGCAGTGACTCGGCCACCTATAATTCACCCCTCCACTTT.

This clone was observed a single time. The chain has TRBV11-3 and TRBJ2-1; 12 bases are a match to TRBD1. The CDR3 runs to 15 residues. V was pared by 6 bases and J by 5 bases, with 5 bases of the junction left unmatched. Germline V gives CDR1 SGHNT, CDR2 YENEEA. The CDR3 sequence is CASSPGQGAHNEQFF. The CDR3 nucleotides read TGTGCCAGCAGTCCGGGACAGGGGGCCCACAATGAGCAGTTCTTC.

The chain is built from TRBV7-2 and TRBJ1-3, with 8 bases that match TRBD1. The CDR3 length is 14 residues. V lost 5 bases to trimming and J lost 3 bases; unmatched junction nucleotides: 3. The germline V gene has CDR1 SGHTA and CDR2 FQGNSA. Here the CDR3 DNA reads TGTGCCAGCAGCACGGACAGGGTTGGAAACACCATATATTTT. Encoded protein: CASSTDRVGNTIYF.

The chain carries TRBV9 and TRBJ1-4; D is uncertain. CDR1 is SGDLS, CDR2 YYNGEE, per germline. Trimming removed 3 bases from V and 0 bases from J, with 12 bases in between. The CDR3 loop spans 16 amino acids. CDR3 region: CASSASSSPTNEKLFF. CDR3 nucleotides: TGTGCCAGCAGCGCGTCCTCGTCCCCAACTAATGAAAAACTGTTTTTT.

The V call is TRBV6-4, the J call TRBJ1-6; a possible D gene is TRBD1 (5 bases). Trimming removed 6 bases from V and 7 bases from J, with 16 bases in between. The CDR3 runs to 15 residues. CDR1 MRHNA and CDR2 SNTAGT come from the germline V gene. CDR3 DNA: TGTGCCAGCAGCCCCGAACCCGGGGGGAATTCACCCCTCCACTTT. Translated: CASSPEPGGNSPLHF.

The chain is built from TRBV19 and TRBJ1-1; D gene uncertain. The length of the CDR3 is 14 residues. Trimming stripped 5 bases from V and 1 base from J, with 11 bases between. Germline V lookup: CDR1 LNHDA, CDR2 SQIVND (reference sequence). CDR3 coding DNA: TGTGCCAGTAGTTGGGCTTCGGCGAACACTGAAGCTTTCTTT. It translates to CASSWASANTEAFF.

The chain is built from TRBV18 and TRBJ2-2; TRBD2 matches at 9 bases. The CDR3 is 15 amino acids. The V gene end was trimmed by 6 bases and the J gene end by 0 bases; junction bases not matched to a gene: 2. Per the germline V gene, CDR1 is KGHSH and CDR2 is LQKENI. CDR3 DNA: TGTGCCAGCTCCCTAGCGGGGCCGAACACCGGGGAGCTGTTTTTT. Its protein product is CASSLAGPNTGELFF. Full variable domain (outside the CDR3, taken from reference TRBV18 and TRBJ2-2): NAGVMQNPRHLVRRRGQEARLRCSPMKGHSHVYWYRQLPEEGLKFMVYLQKENIIDESGMPKERFSAEFPKEGPSILRIQQVVRGDSAAYFCASSLAGPNTGELFFGEGSRLTVL.

The rearrangement joins TRBV7-9 to TRBJ2-5; 16 bases are a match to TRBD2. Germline CDR1 is SEHNR and CDR2 is FQNEAQ (reference sequence). J was trimmed by 5 bases and V by 5 bases; bases with no gene match: 2. The CDR3 runs to 15 residues. The CDR3 DNA is TGTGCCAGCAGCCCGGGACTAGCGGGAGGGGAGACCCAGTACTTC. This encodes CASSPGLAGGETQYF.

This chain uses TRBV12-3 or TRBV12-4 with TRBJ2-1, with TRBD2 as a possible D gene (5 bases). Trimming left V 6 bases short and J 10 bases short, with 16 bases between. The CDR3 spans 13 residues. The CDR3 coding sequence is TGTGCCAGCAGGAAACTAGGGCGCAGCGAGCAGTTCTTC. This translates into CASRKLGRSEQFF.